These 20 T cell receptor beta chains were sequenced from one sample in a study of T cell responses to AZD1222 COVID-19 vaccine. The method was immunoSEQ multiplex PCR; TCRdb's version includes in-frame clones alone and lacks a portion of them. This sample has about 160,000 clones, with around 87% found just once. The sample in question was peripheral blood, obtained 28 days after the second AZD1222 dose. These receptors all come from an adult who received the AZD1222 COVID-19 vaccine.

The chain combines TRBV10-1 with TRBJ1-1; D gene uncertain. Germline CDR1 is WNHNN and CDR2 is SYGVQD (reference sequence). The CDR3 has 14 amino acids. V lost 0 bases to trimming and J lost 1 base, with 6 bases between them. The CDR3 bases are TGCGCCAGCAGTGAGTCGATCGGGAACACTGAAGCTTTCTTT. Translated, it gives CASSESIGNTEAFF.

The rearrangement links TRBV3-1 (or the pseudogene TRBV3-2) to TRBJ1-2, with a tentative D call TRBD1 (6 bases). CDR1 is LGHDT, CDR2 YNNKEL, per germline (reference sequence). Trimming pared 4 bases from V and 4 bases from J, leaving 13 bases between. This CDR3 is built from 14 residues. CDR3 sequence: CASSPRDTSYGYTF. For the CDR3, the DNA is TGTGCCAGCAGCCCCAGGGACACAAGCTATGGCTACACCTTC.

J is TRBJ2-2 and V is TRBV5-5; maybe TRBD2 (5 bases). The CDR3 consists of 13 residues. Trimming pared 4 bases from V and 6 bases from J, leaving 10 bases between. Germline CDR1 SGHKS, CDR2 YYEKEE (reference sequence). CDR3 protein: CASSLMEAGELFF. The CDR3 nucleotides read TGTGCCAGCAGCCTGATGGAGGCCGGGGAGCTGTTTTTT.

The CDR3 sequence: CASRNRGPTDTQYF. The DNA of the CDR3 is TGTGCCAGCAGGAACAGGGGACCCACAGATACGCAGTATTTT. This sequence joins TRBV7-3 and TRBJ2-3; 7 bases are shared with TRBD1. Germline assignment: CDR1 SGHTA and CDR2 FQGTGA. With 6 bases clipped from V and 2 bases from J, the junction kept 5 bases outside the gene matches. There are 14 residues in the CDR3.

This chain links TRBV5-1 with TRBJ2-1, with no clear D. With 4 bases removed from V and 3 bases from J, the gap between germline ends came to 11 bases. Germline CDR1 and CDR2: SGHRS and YFSETQ. The CDR3 has 14 amino acids. Here the CDR3 reads CASSIKEIYNEQFF. The CDR3 DNA sequence: TGCGCCAGCAGCATAAAGGAGATCTACAATGAGCAGTTCTTC.

The genes are TRBV6-1 and TRBJ1-6, with no clear D. V was shortened by 4 bases and J by 0 bases, with 13 bases between the two germline ends. The CDR3 loop spans 17 amino acids. CDR1 MNHNS and CDR2 SASEGT come from the germline V gene. CDR3: CASSAGRLSSYNSPLHF. CDR3 coding DNA: TGTGCCAGCAGTGCCGGACGGCTGAGCTCCTATAATTCACCCCTCCACTTT.

The V and J genes are TRBV5-1 and TRBJ2-3; D remains ambiguous. Germline V gene sequence: CDR1 SGHRS, CDR2 YFSETQ. Trimming removed 0 bases from V and 2 bases from J, with 13 bases in between. This CDR3 is 16 amino acids long. This CDR3 reads CASSLDFLPYTDTQYF. In nucleotides, the CDR3 is TGCGCCAGCAGCTTGGACTTTCTACCTTACACAGATACGCAGTATTTT.

This chain joins TRBV5-8 and TRBJ2-6; D perhaps matches TRBD1 (5 bases). V dropped 4 bases and J dropped 2 bases, with 13 bases sitting between them. In germline, CDR1 is SGHTS, CDR2 YDEGEE. The CDR3 sequence is 16 residues long. The CDR3 loop is CASSDSNFAGANVLTF. For the CDR3, the DNA is TGTGCCAGCAGCGACAGTAACTTTGCTGGGGCCAACGTCCTGACTTTC.

The V and J genes are TRBV3-1 (or the pseudogene TRBV3-2) and TRBJ2-6, with D uncertain. This CDR3 is built from 12 residues. The V end was cut by 8 bases, the J end by 1 base, with 3 bases between. Germline V gives CDR1 LGHDT, CDR2 YNNKEL (reference sequence). The CDR3 loop reads CASSSGANVLTF. The CDR3 nucleotides are TGTGCCAGCTCGTCTGGGGCCAACGTCCTGACTTTC.

J is TRBJ1-4 and V is TRBV20-1; D gene unclear. Germline CDR1 DFQATT, CDR2 SNEGSKA (reference sequence). Trimming took 6 bases from V and 0 from J, leaving 20 bases between them. The CDR3 has 17 amino acids. CDR3 sequence (DNA): TGCAGTGCAAGTATGCCTGTGGGTATGGCAACTAATGAAAAACTGTTTTTT. Protein: CSASMPVGMATNEKLFF.

The gene calls are TRBV15 and TRBJ1-4, with unresolved D. V lost 4 bases and J 7 bases, leaving 10 bases between the germline ends. Germline CDR1 is LNHNV and CDR2 is YYDKDF (reference sequence). The CDR3 is made up of 13 amino acids. CDR3 amino acids: CATSMRISEKLFF. The CDR3 DNA reads TGTGCCACCAGCATGCGGATAAGTGAAAAACTGTTTTTT.

The chain links TRBV19 to TRBJ2-7; a possible D gene is TRBD1 (6 bases). Germline V CDR1 and CDR2: LNHDA, SQIVND (reference sequence). V was pared by 5 bases and J by 3 bases, with 14 bases between. The CDR3 spans 14 residues. The CDR3 here is CASSSQQGFYEQYF. The CDR3 nucleotides read TGTGCCAGTAGTTCCCAACAGGGATTCTACGAGCAGTACTTC.

The chain carries TRBV30 and TRBJ2-1; 9 bases match TRBD2. The CDR3 has 16 residues. V lost 7 bases to trimming and J lost 0 bases; unmatched junction nucleotides: 10. Germline V gene data show CDR1 as GTSNPN and CDR2 as SVGIG (reference sequence). CDR3 region: CASSPSGMSSYNEQFF. For the CDR3, the DNA is TGTGCCTCCTCCCCTAGCGGGATGAGCTCCTACAATGAGCAGTTCTTC. The variable domain in full, completed from reference TRBV30 and TRBJ2-1, reads SQTIHQWPATLVQPVGSPLSLECTVEGTSNPNLYWYRQAAGRGLQLLFYSVGIGQISSEVPQNLSASRPQDRQFILSSKKLLLSDSGFYLCASSPSGMSSYNEQFFGPGTRLTVL.

This rearrangement joins TRBV9 to TRBJ1-2; D is unclear. This CDR3 is built from 14 residues. Germline V CDR1 and CDR2: SGDLS, YYNGEE. The germline V and J ends were trimmed by 0 bases and 4 bases, with 10 bases remaining between them. Here the CDR3 DNA reads TGTGCCAGCAGCGTAGAAAGCAGGTCCTATGGCTACACCTTC. Protein: CASSVESRSYGYTF.

The chain employs TRBV18 and TRBJ1-2; D call uncertain. Germline V gene lookup returns CDR1 KGHSH and CDR2 LQKENI. Deletions cut 3 bases from V and 5 bases from J, with 7 bases between. The CDR3 loop spans 12 amino acids. The CDR3 spells CASSPRGYGYTF. In nucleotides, the CDR3 is TGTGCCAGCTCACCTCGGGGTTATGGCTACACCTTC.

The V gene is TRBV30, the J gene TRBJ2-5; D unclear. This CDR3 spans 11 amino acids. The ends were cut back, 1 base at V and 5 bases at J, with 5 bases in the middle. Looked up from germline, CDR1 is GTSNPN and CDR2 is SVGIG (reference sequence). For the CDR3, the DNA is TGTGCCTGGAGTGAAGGGGAGACCCAGTACTTC. Translation: CAWSEGETQYF.

This clone was found once. The V and J genes are TRBV27 and TRBJ2-1; D unresolved. CDR1 MNHEY and CDR2 SMNVEV come from the germline V gene (reference sequence). This CDR3 is 13 amino acids long. V lost 5 bases, J lost 1 base, and 6 bases lay in between. This CDR3 is CASSQFSYNEQFF. CDR3 sequence (DNA): TGTGCCAGCAGTCAGTTTTCCTACAATGAGCAGTTCTTC.

The rearrangement joins TRBV11-2 to TRBJ2-1; no reliable D call. Germline V gene lookup returns CDR1 SGHAT and CDR2 FQNNGV. Trimming removed 1 base at V and 0 bases at J, with 10 bases between. The CDR3 has 16 amino acids. CDR3 sequence reads: CASSLGGGSSYNEQFF. The DNA of the CDR3 is TGTGCCAGCAGCTTAGGCGGCGGAAGCTCCTACAATGAGCAGTTCTTC.

V usage is TRBV5-4 and J usage is TRBJ1-2, with a tentative D call TRBD1 (6 bases). CDR3 size: 14 residues. Germline V gives CDR1 SGHNT, CDR2 YYREEE (reference sequence). The V end was cut by 6 bases, the J end by 4 bases, with 16 bases between. The CDR3 here is CASTTGGSPYGYTF. CDR3 DNA sequence: TGTGCCAGCACTACCGGGGGCAGTCCCTATGGCTACACCTTC.

The V and J genes are TRBV19 and TRBJ2-6, with a tentative D call TRBD1 (5 bases). The CDR3 sequence is 17 residues long. Germline V gene lookup returns CDR1 LNHDA and CDR2 SQIVND (reference sequence). V lost 5 bases and J 2 bases, leaving 16 bases between the germline ends. This CDR3 is CASSLTASPPGANVLTF. The CDR3 bases are TGTGCCAGTAGTTTGACAGCAAGCCCCCCTGGGGCCAACGTCCTGACTTTC.